The rows below give T cell receptor beta chains drawn from one sample of a study of long-term antiretroviral therapy in people with HIV. The table came from immunoSEQ multiplex PCR; TCRdb's copy has only in-frame clones and leaves some out. The repertoire has about 37,000 clones, roughly four fifths of them found once; the top ten carry 6.2%. The material was unsorted PBMCs, obtained 1 year after starting antiretroviral therapy. The origin of the receptors is a young man with HIV. Both conserved end residues are part of each CDR3. D genes are given only for firm matches. Clone size is given for some rows only: seen once, a few or many times, or a class if the clone is expanded.

d_gene	v_gene	abundance	j_gene	CDR3aa	CDR3nt
TRBD1	TRBV6-5	NA	TRBJ2-1	CASSYGTGDNEQFF	TGTGCCAGCAGTTACGGGACAGGGGACAATGAGCAGTTCTTC
TRBD2	TRBV6-1	NA	TRBJ2-1	CASSGPLRVRAGGPWDEQFF	TGTGCCAGCAGTGGCCCTCTCCGGGTACGAGCGGGAGGGCCTTGGGATGAGCAGTTCTTC
TRBD1	TRBV5-1	NA	TRBJ2-2	CASSLIRDRNTGELFF	TGCGCCAGCAGCCTGATCCGGGACAGGAACACCGGGGAGCTGTTTTTT
NA	TRBV15	NA	TRBJ1-6	CATSRAYSERDSPLYF	TGTGCCACCAGCAGAGCATACTCGGAACGGGATTCACCCCTCTACTTT
NA	TRBV4-1	NA	TRBJ1-1	CASSQVRGLNTEAFF	TGCGCCAGCAGCCAAGTGAGGGGGTTGAACACTGAAGCTTTCTTT
NA	TRBV7-9	few	TRBJ1-2	CASSLETSYTF	TGTGCCAGCAGCTTAGAGACTAGCTACACCTTC
NA	TRBV11-2	NA	TRBJ1-1	CASSFGGNTEAFF	TGTGCCAGCAGCTTTGGGGGGAACACTGAAGCTTTCTTT
NA	TRBV13	NA	TRBJ1-1	CASSPGTNTEAFF	TGTGCCAGCAGCCCGGGAACGAACACTGAAGCTTTCTTT
NA	TRBV6-1	NA	TRBJ1-6	CASTSDHYNSPLHF	TGTGCCAGCACCTCGGATCATTATAATTCACCCCTCCACTTT
TRBD1	TRBV28	NA	TRBJ1-1	CASSPPPGGTEAFF	TGTGCCAGCAGTCCACCTCCAGGGGGCACTGAAGCTTTCTTT
NA	TRBV7-8	NA	TRBJ1-5	CASSFSGTLGGQPQHF	TGTGCCAGCAGCTTTTCCGGGACCCTGGGAGGTCAGCCCCAGCATTTT
NA	TRBV28	few	TRBJ1-4	CATSFNEKLFF	TGTGCCACCTCCTTTAATGAAAAACTGTTTTTT
NA	TRBV27	NA	TRBJ1-4	CASSGHLGGEKLFF	TGTGCCAGCTCGGGACACCTCGGAGGTGAAAAACTGTTTTTT
NA	TRBV18	few	TRBJ1-1	CASSQRGREGVMNTEAFF	TGTGCCAGCTCACAACGAGGCAGGGAGGGAGTAATGAACACTGAAGCTTTCTTT
NA	TRBV27	NA	TRBJ1-2	CASSHGALPTYGYTF	TGTGCCAGCAGCCACGGGGCCCTCCCCACTTATGGCTACACCTTC
TRBD1	TRBV7-2	NA	TRBJ1-5	CASSLPGQGEQPQHF	TGTGCCAGCAGCTTACCGGGACAGGGAGAGCAGCCCCAGCATTTT
TRBD1	TRBV7-9	few	TRBJ1-2	CASMGQDIYGYTF	TGTGCCAGCATGGGACAGGATATATATGGCTACACCTTC
NA	TRBV5-1	few	TRBJ1-5	CASSLIGDHSQPQHF	TGCGCCAGCAGCCTGATAGGGGACCACAGTCAGCCCCAGCATTTT
NA	TRBV7-2	NA	TRBJ2-1	CASSSEPWGPSYNEQFF	TGTGCCAGCAGCTCCGAGCCGTGGGGGCCCTCCTACAATGAGCAGTTCTTC
NA	TRBV7-9	NA	TRBJ1-1	CASSPSTSTEAFF	TGTGCCAGCAGCCCCTCGACCAGTACTGAAGCTTTCTTT
NA	TRBV6-1	NA	TRBJ1-1	CASMTTLYAFF	TGTGCCAGTATGACCACGCTGTATGCTTTCTTT
NA	TRBV27	NA	TRBJ1-5	CASRPSGRANQPQHF	TGTGCCAGCAGGCCTTCCGGACGGGCAAATCAGCCCCAGCATTTT
NA	TRBV10-3	NA	TRBJ2-1	CAISGSSGYNEQFF	TGTGCCATCAGTGGCAGCTCGGGGTACAATGAGCAGTTCTTC
NA	TRBV15	once	TRBJ1-6	CATSRDSGSPLHF	TGTGCCACCAGCAGAGATTCGGGATCACCCCTCCACTTT
TRBD1	TRBV7-2	NA	TRBJ2-7	CASSTAGDRGIYEQYF	TGTGCCAGCAGCACCGCGGGGGACAGGGGTATCTACGAGCAGTACTTC
NA	TRBV5-5	NA	TRBJ1-1	CASSPTPIEAFF	TGTGCCAGCAGCCCCACTCCGATTGAAGCTTTCTTT
NA	TRBV11-2	NA	TRBJ1-2	CASSLDLVTADGYTF	TGTGCCAGCAGCTTAGATCTAGTGACGGCTGATGGCTACACCTTC
TRBD2	TRBV27	NA	TRBJ2-7	CASSSWGLAGSSYEQYF	TGTGCCAGCAGTTCTTGGGGACTAGCGGGGAGCTCCTACGAGCAGTACTTC
NA	TRBV5-1	NA	TRBJ2-4	CASSPGPGRRNIQYF	TGCGCCAGCAGCCCGGGACCGGGGCGTAGAAACATTCAGTACTTC
TRBD2	TRBV4-3	NA	TRBJ2-1	CASSQDRTSGYNEQFF	TGCGCCAGCAGCCAAGATCGGACTAGCGGTTACAATGAGCAGTTCTTC
NA	TRBV6-6	NA	TRBJ1-5	CASTPFVGNQPQHF	TGTGCCAGCACCCCGTTCGTTGGCAATCAGCCCCAGCATTTT
NA	TRBV6-6	NA	TRBJ2-7	CASSYSTYEQYF	TGTGCCAGCAGTTACTCCACCTACGAGCAGTACTTC
TRBD1	TRBV7-8	NA	TRBJ2-7	CASSRLTGSEQYF	TGTGCCAGCAGCAGATTGACAGGGAGCGAGCAGTACTTC
TRBD1	TRBV27	NA	TRBJ1-2	CASSLTPTGQYYGYTF	TGTGCCAGCAGTTTAACACCTACGGGACAGTACTATGGCTACACCTTC
NA	TRBV5-4	NA	TRBJ2-1	CASSWRRETYNEQFF	TGTGCCAGCAGCTGGAGACGTGAGACCTACAATGAGCAGTTCTTC
TRBD1	TRBV7-2	NA	TRBJ1-1	CASSNYRGRTEAFF	TGTGCCAGCAGCAACTACAGGGGTCGAACTGAAGCTTTCTTT
TRBD1	TRBV7-2	NA	TRBJ1-1	CASNQGQVEAFF	TGTGCCAGCAACCAAGGACAGGTCGAAGCTTTCTTT
NA	TRBV6-5	once	TRBJ1-2	CASTQGSRGGYTF	TGTGCCAGCACCCAAGGGTCCAGGGGTGGCTACACCTTC